The 29 T cell receptor beta chains in this list originate from one sample, sequenced in a study of cytomegalovirus exposure and HLA in healthy donors. A multiplex PCR was run with 60 Vbeta primers and 13 Jbeta primers. Profiled with immunoSEQ multiplex PCR; TCRdb holds only in-frame clones, not every one. The sample yields some 190,000 clones, 80% to 85% seen once. Sequencing was done on a sample of PBMCs. Receptors were obtained from a woman aged 40 to 49 in good health and CMV-seronegative.

CDR3: CASSAMTENTEAFF. CDR3 DNA sequence: TGTGCCAGCAGTGCTATGACTGAGAACACTGAAGCTTTCTTT. The gene calls are TRBV25-1 and TRBJ1-1; D gene unclear. Germline lookup yields CDR1 MGHDK and CDR2 SYGVNS. The V and J ends lost 4 bases and 1 base respectively, with 10 bases between them. The CDR3 has 14 residues.

This clone was recorded only once. The CDR3 sequence: CASSPLGGVLNTEAFF. In DNA, the CDR3 is TGTGCCAGCAGCCCCCTAGGGGGGGTCTTGAACACTGAAGCTTTCTTT. This chain links TRBV7-3 with TRBJ1-1, with D possibly being TRBD1 (6 bases). V was clipped by 5 bases and J by 0 bases, with 16 bases between them. The CDR3 sequence is 16 residues long. Germline V gene sequence: CDR1 SGHTA, CDR2 FQGTGA. Based on the CDR3 plus reference TRBV7-3 and TRBJ1-1, the full variable domain is GAGVSQTPSNKVTEKGKYVELRCDPISGHTALYWYRQSLGQGPEFLIYFQGTGAADDSGLPNDRFFAVRPEGSVSTLKIQRTERGDSAVYLCASSPLGGVLNTEAFFGQGTRLTVV.

This chain uses TRBV28 with TRBJ2-7; D may be TRBD2 (6 bases). V lost 4 bases and J 2 bases, leaving 12 bases between the germline ends. The CDR3 is 14 amino acids. Germline loops: CDR1 MDHEN, CDR2 SYDVKM. CDR3 protein: CASSSSGFPYEQYV. The CDR3 coding sequence is TGTGCCAGCAGTTCCAGCGGGTTCCCCTACGAGCAGTACGTC.

The genes are TRBV29-1 and TRBJ2-5; 10 bases are shared with TRBD2. This CDR3 has 14 residues. V shed 4 bases and J 1 base; nucleotides not matched to a gene: 3. CDR1 and CDR2 (germline): SQVTM, ANQGSEA. The CDR3 DNA reads as TGCAGCGTTGGAACTAGCGGGATCCAAGAGACCCAGTACTTC. Its protein is CSVGTSGIQETQYF. Complete variable domain (other parts from reference TRBV29-1 and TRBJ2-5): SAVISQKPSRDICQRGTSLTIQCQVDSQVTMMFWYRQQPGQSLTLIATANQGSEATYESGFVIDKFPISRPNLTFSTLTVSNMSPEDSSIYLCSVGTSGIQETQYFGPGTRLLVL.

The chain joins TRBV5-6 to TRBJ1-2; TRBD1 agrees at 9 bases. This CDR3 has 13 residues. Per germline, CDR1 SGHDT and CDR2 YYEEEE. J gave up 8 bases and V 5 bases, and 7 bases lay outside the gene matches. Here the CDR3 reads CASSQQGAGGYTF. The DNA for the CDR3 is TGTGCCAGCAGTCAACAGGGGGCCGGGGGCTACACCTTC.

The chain uses TRBV11-2 and TRBJ2-1, with 11 bases identical to TRBD2. The CDR3 runs 16 residues. Trimming took 4 bases from V and 3 from J; bases not matched to a gene: 5. CDR1 is SGHAT, CDR2 FQNNGV, per germline. The CDR3 nucleotides read TGTGCCAGCAGCTCCTCCGGACTAGCGGGCTACAATGAGCAGTTCTTC. Translation: CASSSSGLAGYNEQFF.

This clone came up once. CDR3 loop: CASSVGLQGAMELFF. Here the CDR3 DNA reads TGTGCCAGCAGCGTAGGGTTACAGGGGGCTATGGAGCTGTTTTTT. The chain recombines TRBV9 with TRBJ2-2; 9 nucleotides line up with TRBD1. With 0 bases clipped from V and 10 bases from J, the junction kept 7 bases outside the gene matches. Germline V lookup: CDR1 SGDLS, CDR2 YYNGEE. The CDR3 is made up of 15 amino acids. The full variable domain, its missing parts supplied by reference TRBV9 and TRBJ2-2, is DSGVTQTPKHLITATGQRVTLRCSPRSGDLSVYWYQQSLDQGLQFLIQYYNGEERAKGNILERFSAQQFPDLHSELNLSSLELGDSALYFCASSVGLQGAMELFFGEGSRLTVL.

The chain employs TRBV6-1 and TRBJ1-1, with D maybe TRBD1 (6 bases). From germline, CDR1 is MNHNS and CDR2 SASEGT. Between the trimmed V and J ends, which lost 6 bases and 6 bases, there was a span of 11 bases. The CDR3 has 12 amino acids. The CDR3 sequence: CASSVQGSEAFF. CDR3 sequence (DNA): TGTGCCAGCAGCGTACAGGGATCTGAAGCTTTCTTT.

Remarks on this clone: One end of the junction varies from germline; a read error may be responsible. V gene TRBV7-7 combines with J gene TRBJ2-5; maybe TRBD1 (7 bases). Germline values: CDR1 SSHAT, CDR2 FNYEAQ (reference sequence). The CDR3 covers 16 residues. CDR3 nucleotides: TGTGCTAGCAGCTTAGGGAACAGGGGAGGCCAAGAGACCCAGTACTTC. Translating it yields CASSLGNRGGQETQYF.

This clone came up a few times. This chain links TRBV19 with TRBJ2-5; 7 bases are a match to TRBD2. Germline loops: CDR1 LNHDA, CDR2 SQIVND (reference sequence). The J segment lost 2 bases and the V segment lost 2 bases, leaving 8 bases of the junction unmatched. The CDR3 extends over 16 amino acids. CDR3: CASSIKAGTLQETQYF. As DNA, the CDR3 is TGTGCCAGTAGTATAAAAGCGGGAACCCTGCAAGAGACCCAGTACTTC.

This clone appeared a few times. The gene calls are TRBV18 and TRBJ1-4, with 9 bases identical to TRBD1. This CDR3 has 14 amino acids. V lost 3 bases to trimming and J lost 6 bases; unmatched junction nucleotides: 2. Germline lookup yields CDR1 KGHSH and CDR2 LQKENI. This CDR3 is CASSPRDRDEKLFF. The DNA of the CDR3 is TGTGCCAGCTCACCCAGGGACAGGGATGAAAAACTGTTTTTT. Combining the CDR3 with reference TRBV18 and TRBJ1-4 gives the whole variable domain NAGVMQNPRHLVRRRGQEARLRCSPMKGHSHVYWYRQLPEEGLKFMVYLQKENIIDESGMPKERFSAEFPKEGPSILRIQQVVRGDSAAYFCASSPRDRDEKLFFGSGTQLSVL.

As to this clone: The sample carries other DNA sequences with the same CDR3. The J gene is TRBJ1-1, the V gene TRBV5-1; D might be TRBD1 (6 bases). Trimming took off 0 bases at V and 4 bases at J, with 10 bases between the two ends. There are 14 residues in the CDR3. Germline CDR1 reads SGHRS; CDR2 reads YFSETQ. In DNA form, the CDR3 reads TGCGCCAGCAGCTTGGGCCAGGGGAGCACTGAAGCTTTCTTT. Translation: CASSLGQGSTEAFF. Looking up the rest from reference TRBV5-1 and TRBJ1-1 gives the full variable domain: KAGVTQTPRYLIKTRGQQVTLSCSPISGHRSVSWYQQTPGQGLQFLFEYFSETQRNKGNFPGRFSGRQFSNSRSEMNVSTLELGDSALYLCASSLGQGSTEAFFGQGTRLTVV.

The chain joins TRBV7-9 to TRBJ2-2, with TRBD1 matching over 7 bases. The CDR3 loop spans 16 amino acids. From germline, CDR1 is SEHNR and CDR2 FQNEAQ (reference sequence). Trimming removed 3 bases from V and 1 base from J; junction bases left unmatched: 5. CDR3 protein: CASSFADRVNTGELFF. CDR3 bases: TGTGCCAGCAGCTTCGCCGACAGGGTGAACACCGGGGAGCTGTTTTTT.

This clone was seen only a few times. The chain joins TRBV25-1 to TRBJ1-5; D perhaps matches TRBD1 (5 bases). The CDR3 length is 16 residues. The V end lost 7 bases, the J end lost 2 bases, and 18 bases lay between the germline ends. The germline V gene has CDR1 MGHDK and CDR2 SYGVNS. Here the CDR3 reads CASIHPGRDGNQPQHF. In DNA, the CDR3 is TGTGCCAGCATACACCCCGGGCGGGACGGCAATCAGCCCCAGCATTTT.

V gene TRBV6-6 combines with J gene TRBJ1-2; 11 bases agree with TRBD1. V shed 2 bases, J shed 8 bases, and the junction held 4 bases outside the gene matches. Germline V CDR1 and CDR2: MNHNY, SVGAGI (reference sequence). This CDR3 spans 14 amino acids. The CDR3: CASSYRTGGDGYTF. The CDR3 DNA sequence: TGTGCCAGCAGTTACCGGACAGGGGGCGACGGCTACACCTTC.

The genes are TRBV7-9 and TRBJ2-7; TRBD1 might be the D (6 bases). The V end was cut by 5 bases, the J end by 2 bases, with 7 bases between. The CDR3 has 12 amino acids. Germline-derived CDR1 and CDR2 are SEHNR and FQNEAQ (reference sequence). The CDR3 coding sequence is TGTGCCAGCAGCGGACAGACCTACGAGCAGTACGTC. Translating it yields CASSGQTYEQYV.

The chain joins TRBV11-3 to TRBJ2-3, with 9 bases aligning to TRBD2. This CDR3 comprises 15 residues. Trimming at V came to 2 bases and at J to 8 bases, leaving 8 bases not matched to a gene. CDR1 and CDR2 (germline): SGHNT, YENEEA. CDR3 bases: TGTGCCAGCAGCTTAACCGGGACTAGCTTAGGTACGCAGTATTTT. Translation: CASSLTGTSLGTQYF.

The genes are TRBV29-1 and TRBJ2-3; a weak D match, TRBD2 (6 bases). Deletions cut 6 bases from V and 1 base from J, with 17 bases between. Per germline, CDR1 SQVTM and CDR2 ANQGSEA. The CDR3 totals 15 residues. The CDR3 nucleotides are TGCAGCGTCCTCGCGACGGCGGGACGCACAGATACGCAGTATTTT. Residues: CSVLATAGRTDTQYF.

The rearrangement joins TRBV7-2 to TRBJ2-2, with 7 bases lining up with TRBD2. Germline values: CDR1 SGHTA, CDR2 FQGNSA. V gave up 5 bases and J gave up 5 bases; unmatched junction bases: 8. This CDR3 is 15 amino acids long. CDR3: CASSRGGPGTGELFF. The CDR3 DNA reads TGTGCCAGCAGCCGGGGAGGGCCTGGGACCGGGGAGCTGTTTTTT.

The chain couples TRBV7-2 to TRBJ2-5, with TRBD1 matching over 9 bases. Germline V CDR1 and CDR2: SGHTA, FQGNSA. The V and J ends lost 8 bases and 4 bases, in that order; junction bases with no gene match: 8. This CDR3 is 14 amino acids long. CDR3 loop: CASGDRTGVETQYF. The CDR3, as DNA: TGTGCCAGCGGGGACCGGACAGGGGTAGAGACCCAGTACTTC. The whole variable domain, filled in from reference TRBV7-2 and TRBJ2-5, reads GAGVSQSPSNKVTEKGKDVELRCDPISGHTALYWYRQSLGQGLEFLIYFQGNSAPDKSGLPSDRFSAERTGGSVSTLTIQRTQQEDSAVYLCASGDRTGVETQYFGPGTRLLVL.

The V call is TRBV11-3, the J call TRBJ2-1; 10 positions match TRBD2. The junction had 3 bases not matched to a gene; V was cut back by 3 bases and J by 4 bases. Germline values: CDR1 SGHNT, CDR2 YENEEA. The CDR3 extends over 15 amino acids. CDR3 loop: CASSLYSGGYNEQFF. CDR3 sequence (DNA): TGTGCCAGCAGCTTGTATAGCGGGGGGTACAATGAGCAGTTCTTC.

The rearrangement uses TRBV6-5 and TRBJ2-7; 10 bases align to TRBD2. The CDR3 has 15 residues. Trimming took 7 bases from V and 1 from J; bases not matched to a gene: 7. The germline gives CDR1 MNHEY, CDR2 SVGAGI. CDR3 amino acids: CASKKVAGGSYEQYF. As DNA, the CDR3 is TGTGCCAGCAAAAAGGTAGCGGGAGGATCCTACGAGCAGTACTTC.

The chain couples TRBV11-2 to TRBJ1-5, with 7 bases aligning to TRBD1. The V gene's germline CDR1 is SGHAT and CDR2 FQNNGV. V trimming: 5 bases; J trimming: 2 bases; junction bases outside the gene matches: 6. This CDR3 is built from 15 residues. The CDR3 nucleotides read TGTGCCAGCAGCACGAACAGGGGTCGCAATCAGCCCCAGCATTTT. It is translated as CASSTNRGRNQPQHF.

This clone was seen only once. The rearrangement joins TRBV7-2 to TRBJ1-5; D possibly corresponds to TRBD1 (6 bases). Per germline, CDR1 SGHTA and CDR2 FQGNSA. Between the trimmed V and J ends, which lost 2 bases and 8 bases, there was a span of 13 bases. The CDR3 is 14 amino acids. This CDR3 is CASSLRQGNKPQHF. The CDR3 region has the DNA TGTGCCAGCAGCTTAAGGCAGGGGAACAAGCCCCAGCATTTT.

The genes are TRBV28 and TRBJ2-7, with 7 bases matching TRBD2. This CDR3 comprises 14 residues. V shed 3 bases and J 6 bases; nucleotides not matched to a gene: 8. Germline assignment: CDR1 MDHEN and CDR2 SYDVKM. The DNA of the CDR3 is TGTGCCAGCAGTTTGTGGCGGGAGCAAGGCGAGCAGTACTTC. The encoded protein is CASSLWREQGEQYF.

The chain couples TRBV6-1 to TRBJ1-4; 7 bases agree with TRBD1. From germline, CDR1 is MNHNS and CDR2 SASEGT. V lost 4 bases to trimming and J lost 3 bases; unmatched junction nucleotides: 2. The CDR3 sequence is 14 residues long. Here the CDR3 reads CASSAGTANEKLFF. In nucleotides, the CDR3 is TGTGCCAGCAGTGCCGGGACAGCTAATGAAAAACTGTTTTTT.

V and J are TRBV9 and TRBJ2-1, with D possibly being TRBD2 (6 bases). Trimming shortened V by 0 bases and J by 10 bases, and 11 bases separated the two germline ends. The germline CDR1 and CDR2 sequences are SGDLS and YYNGEE. This CDR3 has 13 amino acids. The CDR3 nucleotides read TGTGCCAGCAGCGTAGCCGGGAGAGGCGAGCAGTTCTTC. The encoded protein is CASSVAGRGEQFF.

The chain recombines TRBV11-1 with TRBJ2-5; 7 bases agree with TRBD1. CDR1 is SGHAT, CDR2 FQDESV, per germline (reference sequence). The V segment lost 7 bases and the J segment 2 bases; nucleotides outside the gene matches: 7. The length of the CDR3 is 14 residues. This chain's CDR3 is CASTGTAKQETQYF. CDR3 nucleotides: TGTGCCAGCACAGGGACAGCGAAACAAGAGACCCAGTACTTC.

The sample holds one count of this clone. The chain is built from TRBV21-1 and TRBJ1-2; the table's D gene call, TRBD1, was not cross checked with the DNA. TRBV21-1 is classified as a pseudogene. This CDR3 is 19 amino acids long. CDR3 loop: CASSKGNYGGDKANYGYTF. CDR3 in DNA: TGTGCCAGCAGCAAAGGGAATTACGGTGGGGACAAAGCTAACTATGGCTACACCTTC.